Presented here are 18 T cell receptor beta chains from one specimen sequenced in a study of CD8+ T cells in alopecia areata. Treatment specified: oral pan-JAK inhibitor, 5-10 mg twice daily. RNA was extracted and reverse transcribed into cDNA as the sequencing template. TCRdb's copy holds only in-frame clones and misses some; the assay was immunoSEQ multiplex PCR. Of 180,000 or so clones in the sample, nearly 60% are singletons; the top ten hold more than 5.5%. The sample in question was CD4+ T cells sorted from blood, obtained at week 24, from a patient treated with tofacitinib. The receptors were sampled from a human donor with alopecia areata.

Here the CDR3 DNA reads TGTGCCAGCAAGGCGGCCCTCGCCTACGAGCAGTACTTC. It codes for CASKAALAYEQYF. This chain connects TRBV2 to TRBJ2-7; no clear D. The CDR3 runs 13 residues. Trimming pared 7 bases from V and 2 bases from J, leaving 12 bases between. Germline CDR1 is SNHLY and CDR2 is FYNNEI.

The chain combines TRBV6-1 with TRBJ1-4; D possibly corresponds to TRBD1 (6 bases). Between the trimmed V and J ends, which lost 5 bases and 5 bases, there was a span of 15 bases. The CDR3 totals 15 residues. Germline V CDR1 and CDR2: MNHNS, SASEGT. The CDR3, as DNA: TGTGCCAGCAGTCCCGGGGGCCGGTCGAATGAAAAACTGTTTTTT. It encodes CASSPGGRSNEKLFF.

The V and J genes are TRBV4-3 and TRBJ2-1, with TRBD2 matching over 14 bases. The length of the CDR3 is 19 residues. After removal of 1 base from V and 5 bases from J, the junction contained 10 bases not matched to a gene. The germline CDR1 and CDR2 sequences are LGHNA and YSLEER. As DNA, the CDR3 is TGCGCCAGCAGCCAAGGACTAGCGGGGGGGTCGTACAATAACAATGAGCAGTTCTTC. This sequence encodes CASSQGLAGGSYNNNEQFF.

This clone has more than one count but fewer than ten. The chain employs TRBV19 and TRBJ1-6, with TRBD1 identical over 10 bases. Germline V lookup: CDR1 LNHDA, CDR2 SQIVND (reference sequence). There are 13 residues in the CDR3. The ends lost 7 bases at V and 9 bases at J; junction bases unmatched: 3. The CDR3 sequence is CASMGQGISPLHF. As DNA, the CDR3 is TGTGCCAGTATGGGACAGGGGATTTCACCCCTCCACTTT.

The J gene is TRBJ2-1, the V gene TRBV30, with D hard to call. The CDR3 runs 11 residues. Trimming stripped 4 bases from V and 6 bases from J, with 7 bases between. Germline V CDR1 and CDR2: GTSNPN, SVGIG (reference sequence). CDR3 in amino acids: CAWTPLNEQFF. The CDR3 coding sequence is TGTGCCTGGACTCCCCTCAATGAGCAGTTCTTC.

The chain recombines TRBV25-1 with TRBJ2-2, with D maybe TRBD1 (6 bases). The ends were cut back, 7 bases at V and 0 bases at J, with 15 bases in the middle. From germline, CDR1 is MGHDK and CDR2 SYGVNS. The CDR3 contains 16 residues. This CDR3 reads CASTSQGKANTGELFF. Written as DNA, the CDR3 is TGTGCCAGCACGTCACAGGGTAAAGCGAACACCGGGGAGCTGTTTTTT.

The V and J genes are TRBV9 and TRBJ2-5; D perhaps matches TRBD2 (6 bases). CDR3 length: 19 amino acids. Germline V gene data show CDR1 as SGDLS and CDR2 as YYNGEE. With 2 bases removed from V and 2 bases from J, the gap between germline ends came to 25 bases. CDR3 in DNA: TGTGCCAGCAGCGTGCTTCAGGGTCTGATCACGGGGGTTCAAGAGACCCAGTACTTC. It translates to CASSVLQGLITGVQETQYF.

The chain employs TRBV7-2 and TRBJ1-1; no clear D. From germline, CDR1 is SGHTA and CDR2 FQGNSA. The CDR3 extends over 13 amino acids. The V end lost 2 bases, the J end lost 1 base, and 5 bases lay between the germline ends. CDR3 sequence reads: CASSLQPNTEAFF. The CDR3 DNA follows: TGTGCCAGCAGCTTACAGCCGAACACTGAAGCTTTCTTT.

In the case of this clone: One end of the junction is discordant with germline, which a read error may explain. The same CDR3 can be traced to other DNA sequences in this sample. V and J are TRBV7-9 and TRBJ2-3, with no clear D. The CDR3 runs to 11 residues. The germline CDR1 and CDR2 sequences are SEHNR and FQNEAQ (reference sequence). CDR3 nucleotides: TGTGCCAGCAGGTTAGGAGATACGCAGTATTTT. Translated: CASRLGDTQYF.

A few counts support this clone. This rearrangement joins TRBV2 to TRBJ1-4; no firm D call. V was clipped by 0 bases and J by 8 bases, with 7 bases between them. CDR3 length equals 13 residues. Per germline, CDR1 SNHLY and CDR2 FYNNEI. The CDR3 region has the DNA TGTGCCAGCAGTGAAGCCCAGGTAGAAAAACTGTTTTTT. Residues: CASSEAQVEKLFF.

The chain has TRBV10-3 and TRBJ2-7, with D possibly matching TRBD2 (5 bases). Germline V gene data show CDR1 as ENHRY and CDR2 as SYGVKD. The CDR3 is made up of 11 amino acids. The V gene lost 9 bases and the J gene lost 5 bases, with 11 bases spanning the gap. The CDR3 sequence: CAIGRTDEQYF. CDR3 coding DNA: TGTGCCATTGGTAGGACTGACGAGCAGTACTTC.

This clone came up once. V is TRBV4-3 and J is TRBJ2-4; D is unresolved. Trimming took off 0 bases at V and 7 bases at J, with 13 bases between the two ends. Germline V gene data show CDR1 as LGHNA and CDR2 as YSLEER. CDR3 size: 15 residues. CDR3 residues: CASSQDPNGWNIQYF. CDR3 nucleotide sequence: TGCGCCAGCAGCCAAGATCCCAACGGGTGGAACATTCAGTACTTC.

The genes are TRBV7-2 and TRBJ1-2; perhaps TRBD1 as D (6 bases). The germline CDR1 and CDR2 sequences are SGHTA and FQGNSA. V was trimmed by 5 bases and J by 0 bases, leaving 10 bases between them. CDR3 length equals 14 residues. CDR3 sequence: CASSIRQANYGYTF. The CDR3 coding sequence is TGTGCCAGCAGCATAAGACAGGCTAACTATGGCTACACCTTC.

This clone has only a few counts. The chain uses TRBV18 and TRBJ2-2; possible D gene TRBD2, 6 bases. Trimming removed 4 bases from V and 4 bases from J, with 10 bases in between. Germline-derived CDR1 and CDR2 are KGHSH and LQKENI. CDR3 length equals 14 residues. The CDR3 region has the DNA TGTGCCAGCTCACGGGACTTCCTCACCGGGGAGCTGTTTTTT. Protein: CASSRDFLTGELFF.

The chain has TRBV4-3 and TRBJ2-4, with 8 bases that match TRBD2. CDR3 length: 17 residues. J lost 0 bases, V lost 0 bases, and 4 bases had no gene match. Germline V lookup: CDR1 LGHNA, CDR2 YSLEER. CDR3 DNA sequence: TGCGCCAGCAGCCAAGACCGGGCGGGGGGAGCCAAAAACATTCAGTACTTC. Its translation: CASSQDRAGGAKNIQYF.

Here the CDR3 DNA reads TGTGCCAGCAGCCAAGCACCGGGAGCCTCTGGGGCCAACGTCCTGACTTTC. Its protein product is CASSQAPGASGANVLTF. The V and J genes are TRBV4-2 and TRBJ2-6; a weak D match, TRBD2 (6 bases). The germline gives CDR1 LGHNA, CDR2 YNFKEQ. Between the trimmed V and J ends, which lost 1 base and 0 bases, there was a span of 10 bases. This CDR3 has 17 amino acids.

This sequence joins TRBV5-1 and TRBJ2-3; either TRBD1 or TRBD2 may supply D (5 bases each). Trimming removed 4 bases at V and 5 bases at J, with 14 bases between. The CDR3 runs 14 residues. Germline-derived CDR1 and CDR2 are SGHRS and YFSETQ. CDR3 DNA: TGCGCCAGCAGCGACGGGACGATATTAGATACGCAGTATTTT. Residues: CASSDGTILDTQYF.

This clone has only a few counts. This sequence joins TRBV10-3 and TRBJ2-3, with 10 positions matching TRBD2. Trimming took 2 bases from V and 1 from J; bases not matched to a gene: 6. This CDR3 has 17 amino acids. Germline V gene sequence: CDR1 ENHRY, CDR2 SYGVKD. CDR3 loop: CAISERAGTSGTDTQYF. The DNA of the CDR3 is TGTGCCATCAGTGAGCGGGCCGGGACTAGCGGCACAGATACGCAGTATTTT.